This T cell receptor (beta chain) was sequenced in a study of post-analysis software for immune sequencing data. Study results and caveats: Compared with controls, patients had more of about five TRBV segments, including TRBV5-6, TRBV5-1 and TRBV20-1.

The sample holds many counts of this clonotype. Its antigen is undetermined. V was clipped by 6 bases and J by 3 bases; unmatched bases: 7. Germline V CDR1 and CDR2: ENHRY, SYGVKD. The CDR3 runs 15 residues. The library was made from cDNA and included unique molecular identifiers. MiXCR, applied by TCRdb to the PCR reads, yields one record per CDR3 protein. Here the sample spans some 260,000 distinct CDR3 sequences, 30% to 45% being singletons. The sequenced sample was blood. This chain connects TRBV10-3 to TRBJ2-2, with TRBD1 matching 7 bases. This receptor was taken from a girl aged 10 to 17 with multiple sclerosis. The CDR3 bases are TGTGCCATCAGCCCCGTAGGGGGCGACACCGGGGAGCTGTTTTTT. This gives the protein CAISPVGGDTGELFF.